This TCR beta chain emerged from a study of blood T cell repertoires in COVID-19. In this sample, this clone turned up once. Germline assignment: CDR1 LGHDT and CDR2 YNNKEL (reference sequence). The CDR3 loop spans 14 amino acids. V shed 4 bases, J shed 8 bases, and the junction held 3 bases outside the gene matches. Authors' data handling: Reference gene primer amplification gave nucleated cell count estimates. TCRdb's copy holds only in-frame clones and misses some; the assay was immunoSEQ multiplex PCR. The V and J calls and clone size are taken from that table; D and trimming were inferred from the DNA. The sample carries approximately 190,000 clones, 79% recorded once.

This sequence joins TRBV3-1 (or the pseudogene TRBV3-2) and TRBJ2-1; 12 nucleotides agree with TRBD2. The sequencing sample was made of peripheral blood. The receptor was derived from a man in his fifties or sixties with active or convalescent COVID-19. CDR3 bases: TGTGCCAGCAGCCGGACTAGCGGGATGGATGAGCAGTTCTTC. It translates to CASSRTSGMDEQFF.